This T cell receptor beta chain was captured by sequencing in a study of blood T cell repertoires in COVID-19. Study at large: Both acute and convalescent COVID-19 samples were obtained from the United States, Italy and Spain. T cells, B-cell-depleted T cells, or PBMCs supplied cDNA or gDNA.

Produced via immunoSEQ multiplex PCR; TCRdb's table is partial and in-frame only. The table records 200,000 to 300,000 clones, roughly 82% of them present only once. This TCR was recovered from a man older than 75 with acute or convalescent COVID-19. The specimen sequenced was peripheral blood.

CDR3 protein: CASSTTGGGWNQPQHF. DNA for the CDR3: TGTGCCAGCAGTACTACGGGGGGGGGTTGGAATCAGCCCCAGCATTTT. The V gene is TRBV28, the J gene TRBJ1-5, with D possibly matching TRBD1 (5 bases). CDR1 MDHEN and CDR2 SYDVKM come from the germline V gene. The CDR3 has 16 amino acids. The V gene lost 5 bases and the J gene lost 4 bases, with 18 bases spanning the gap.